Following are 14 T cell receptor beta chains from one sample sequenced in a study of shared clonotypes between healthy human individuals. The assay was immunoSEQ multiplex PCR, and TCRdb's table has in-frame clones only and misses some. The repertoire holds about 1 million clones, more than 65% seen once, with about 1.5% in the top ten. The specimen was memory CD4+ T cells sorted from blood. The subset: CD45RA-negative fraction. These receptors originate from a man between 18 and 35 years old in good health.

This chain links TRBV2 with TRBJ1-1; TRBD1 matches at 8 bases. J gave up 4 bases and V 6 bases, and 4 bases lay outside the gene matches. Germline CDR1 is SNHLY and CDR2 is FYNNEI. The CDR3 spans 13 residues. The CDR3 bases are TGTGCCAGCAGGACCGGGACAGGCACTGAAGCTTTCTTT. This gives the protein CASRTGTGTEAFF.

The V gene is TRBV6-5, the J gene TRBJ2-2, with TRBD1 identical over 8 bases. This CDR3 is built from 15 residues. V gave up 6 bases and J gave up 0 bases; unmatched junction bases: 3. In germline, CDR1 is MNHEY, CDR2 SVGAGI. CDR3 bases: TGTGCCAGCAGGAGGGACAGGACGAACACCGGGGAGCTGTTTTTT. Amino acid sequence: CASRRDRTNTGELFF.

CDR3 in amino acids: CASSFSGGLRNIQYF. The DNA of the CDR3 is TGTGCCAGCAGTTTTTCAGGGGGCTTGAGAAACATTCAGTACTTC. The chain combines TRBV28 with TRBJ2-4, with TRBD1 matching over 8 bases. CDR1 is MDHEN, CDR2 SYDVKM, per germline. Losses at the gene ends were 3 bases for V and 6 bases for J; bases not matched to a gene: 7. The CDR3 covers 15 residues.

The rearrangement links TRBV7-3 to TRBJ2-7; D might be TRBD1 or TRBD2, each matching 5 bases. Germline V gene data show CDR1 as SGHTA and CDR2 as FQGTGA. The CDR3 sequence is 13 residues long. V lost 2 bases and J 7 bases, leaving 12 bases between the germline ends. The CDR3 region is CASSLVWGSEQYF. CDR3 bases: TGTGCCAGCAGCTTAGTTTGGGGGAGTGAGCAGTACTTC. Full variable domain (remainder filled in from reference TRBV7-3 and TRBJ2-7): GAGVSQTPSNKVTEKGKYVELRCDPISGHTALYWYRQSLGQGPEFLIYFQGTGAADDSGLPNDRFFAVRPEGSVSTLKIQRTERGDSAVYLCASSLVWGSEQYFGPGTRLTVT.

The gene calls are TRBV5-6 and TRBJ2-1, with 10 bases identical to TRBD1. Trimming cost V 6 bases and J 3 bases; bases outside gene matches: 9. The CDR3 is 16 residues long. CDR1 and CDR2 from the germline V gene are SGHDT and YYEEEE. In nucleotides, the CDR3 is TGTGCCAGCAACAATCTCCGGGACAGGGGCTACAATGAGCAGTTCTTC. Amino acids: CASNNLRDRGYNEQFF.

The chain carries TRBV10-3 and TRBJ2-7; no firm D call. The CDR3 has 12 amino acids. The germline CDR1 and CDR2 sequences are ENHRY and SYGVKD. With 4 bases removed from V and 3 bases from J, the gap between germline ends came to 7 bases. CDR3 coding DNA: TGTGCCATCAGTGCGGACGGCTACGAGCAGTACTTC. Encoded protein: CAISADGYEQYF.

The chain employs TRBV7-2 and TRBJ1-1, with 7 bases matching TRBD1. Germline trimming cut 5 bases from V and 6 bases from J; bases unmatched to any gene: 12. This CDR3 is 15 amino acids long. From germline, CDR1 is SGHTA and CDR2 FQGNSA. CDR3 region: CASSPQTGLYAEAFF. The CDR3 nucleotides are TGTGCCAGCAGCCCCCAGACAGGGCTGTATGCTGAAGCTTTCTTT.

This chain links TRBV2 with TRBJ1-2, with D unclear. Germline V gene sequence: CDR1 SNHLY, CDR2 FYNNEI. This CDR3 region has 17 residues. V dropped 0 bases and J dropped 0 bases, with 14 bases sitting between them. The CDR3 sequence is CASSEALASSPNYGYTF. Here the CDR3 DNA reads TGTGCCAGCAGTGAAGCGCTTGCCAGTTCGCCTAACTATGGCTACACCTTC.

With respect to this clone: A read error may be the cause here, since a much bigger clone is one base away. The rearrangement uses TRBV7-2 and TRBJ2-2; D is unclear. Per germline, CDR1 SGHTA and CDR2 FQGNSA. Trimming shortened V by 1 base and J by 7 bases, and 4 bases separated the two germline ends. The CDR3 extends over 12 amino acids. CDR3 sequence (DNA): TGTGCCAGCAGCTTAGGGGTCGGGGAGCTGTTTTTT. Encoded protein: CASSLGVGELFF.

V gene TRBV6-5 combines with J gene TRBJ2-2; D remains unclear. This CDR3 spans 12 amino acids. V lost 5 bases to trimming and J lost 7 bases, with 8 bases between them. Germline V gives CDR1 MNHEY, CDR2 SVGAGI. The CDR3 DNA reads as TGTGCCAGCAGTGGATCGGTCGGGGAGCTGTTTTTT. Encoded protein: CASSGSVGELFF.

The chain carries TRBV6-6 and TRBJ1-2; 7 bases match TRBD1. CDR3 length: 13 residues. V shed 6 bases and J 8 bases; nucleotides not matched to a gene: 9. The germline V gene has CDR1 MNHNY and CDR2 SVGAGI (reference sequence). CDR3 coding DNA: TGTGCCAGCAGCTCCGGACAGGTACAAGGCTACACCTTC. Protein sequence: CASSSGQVQGYTF.

The genes are TRBV6-1 and TRBJ1-1; TRBD1 matches at 8 bases. This CDR3 spans 15 amino acids. CDR1 and CDR2 from the germline V gene are MNHNS and SASEGT. J gave up 8 bases and V 1 base, and 9 bases lay outside the gene matches. The CDR3 here is CASSEGRTGKIEAFF. CDR3 nucleotide sequence: TGTGCCAGCAGTGAAGGTCGGACAGGGAAGATAGAAGCTTTCTTT.

The chain combines TRBV7-2 with TRBJ1-5; 7 nucleotides agree with TRBD1. Germline V CDR1 and CDR2: SGHTA, FQGNSA. The CDR3 runs 15 residues. After removal of 2 bases from V and 7 bases from J, the junction contained 8 bases not matched to a gene. DNA for the CDR3: TGTGCCAGCAGCTTAACCGGGACAGCGCTCCAGCCCCAGCATTTT. It translates to CASSLTGTALQPQHF.

The chain joins TRBV5-8 to TRBJ1-6, with 10 bases aligning to TRBD1. Germline V gene lookup returns CDR1 SGHTS and CDR2 YDEGEE. V lost 5 bases, J lost 8 bases, and 4 bases stayed unmatched. The CDR3 extends over 14 amino acids. The CDR3 sequence: CASRSDRGDSPLHF. DNA of the CDR3: TGTGCCAGCAGATCGGACAGGGGGGATTCACCCCTCCACTTT.